Each of the 27 T cell receptor beta chains below was sequenced from the same sample in a study of T cell responses to AZD1222 COVID-19 vaccine. Libraries were prepared by immunoSEQ multiplex PCR; TCRdb keeps only in-frame clonotypes and omits some of them. This repertoire shows around 150,000 clones, around 90% found once; its top ten account for under 4%. This material consisted of peripheral blood, taken 28 days after the second AZD1222 dose. The receptors originated from an adult who received the AZD1222 COVID-19 vaccine.

The chain couples TRBV5-5 to TRBJ1-1, with D tentatively TRBD1 (6 bases). CDR1 is SGHKS, CDR2 YYEKEE, per germline (reference sequence). The V gene lost 4 bases and the J gene lost 4 bases, with 17 bases spanning the gap. The CDR3 runs 15 residues. CDR3 bases: TGTGCCAGCAGCGCGCAAGGGGGGGCGGGCACTGAAGCTTTCTTT. Protein sequence: CASSAQGGAGTEAFF.

The V call is TRBV19, the J call TRBJ1-2, with D uncertain. The germline CDR1 and CDR2 sequences are LNHDA and SQIVND (reference sequence). The germline V and J ends were trimmed by 8 bases and 0 bases, with 10 bases remaining between them. The CDR3 is made up of 13 amino acids. CDR3 DNA: TGTGCCAGTGATATTGCAGCTAACTATGGCTACACCTTC. Protein product: CASDIAANYGYTF.

In its sample, this clone was seen once. V usage is TRBV19 and J usage is TRBJ1-2; D unresolved. The CDR3 is 17 amino acids. Deletions cut 9 bases from V and 0 bases from J, with 23 bases between. CDR1 is LNHDA and CDR2 is SQIVND in the germline V gene (reference sequence). CDR3: CASTPLLTVSANYGYTF. The CDR3 DNA is TGTGCCAGCACGCCCCTTCTGACGGTTTCAGCTAACTATGGCTACACCTTC.

Turning to this clone: One end of the junction fails to match germline, which may point to a read error. The chain uses TRBV2 and TRBJ1-2; the D gene is possibly TRBD1 (5 bases). Looked up from germline, CDR1 is SNHLY and CDR2 is FYNNEI. This CDR3 contains 14 residues. CDR3 DNA: TGTGCCGGCAGGGCTGTCCAGGGAAGAAATGGCTACACCTTC. This gives the protein CAGRAVQGRNGYTF.

The chain recombines TRBV18 with TRBJ1-1; D perhaps matches TRBD1 (5 bases). This CDR3 comprises 14 residues. Germline CDR1 reads KGHSH; CDR2 reads LQKENI. Trimming removed 3 bases from V and 1 base from J, with 9 bases in between. This chain's CDR3 is CASSPGTGNTEAFF. CDR3 bases: TGTGCCAGCTCACCCGGGACGGGGAACACTGAAGCTTTCTTT.

The chain links TRBV5-1 to TRBJ1-4; weak D call: TRBD1 (5 bases). V lost 0 bases and J lost 3, with 9 bases in between. Germline V gene sequence: CDR1 SGHRS, CDR2 YFSETQ. The CDR3 is made up of 15 amino acids. The CDR3 loop is CASSLGGGPNEKLFF. The CDR3 DNA follows: TGCGCCAGCAGCTTGGGTGGGGGACCTAATGAAAAACTGTTTTTT.

This chain uses TRBV11-2 with TRBJ1-6, with 10 bases that match TRBD1. Losses at the gene ends were 5 bases for V and 8 bases for J; bases not matched to a gene: 6. Germline CDR1 reads SGHAT; CDR2 reads FQNNGV. This CDR3 region has 15 residues. CDR3 in amino acids: CASSPRQGADSPLHF. The CDR3 DNA reads TGTGCCAGCAGCCCCAGACAGGGGGCCGATTCACCCCTCCACTTT.

This clone has only one observation. The V call is TRBV5-8, the J call TRBJ1-1; no definite D call. This CDR3 is 12 amino acids long. CDR1 is SGHTS, CDR2 YDEGEE, per germline. Trimming pared 4 bases from V and 8 bases from J, leaving 12 bases between. In nucleotides, the CDR3 is TGTGCCAGCAGCACCCAGTGGCCGGAAGCTTTCTTT. This encodes CASSTQWPEAFF.

The chain has TRBV2 and TRBJ2-5, with D possibly matching TRBD2 (5 bases). Per germline, CDR1 SNHLY and CDR2 FYNNEI. Trimming removed 6 bases from V and 5 bases from J, with 19 bases in between. CDR3 length equals 15 residues. In DNA form, the CDR3 reads TGTGCCAGCAGCTTTCTATCCGGGGTCTTGGAGACCCAGTACTTC. Protein sequence: CASSFLSGVLETQYF. The full variable domain, in which reference TRBV2 and TRBJ2-5 provide the parts outside the CDR3, is EPEVTQTPSHQVTQMGQEVILRCVPISNHLYFYWYRQILGQKVEFLVSFYNNEISEKSEIFDDQFSVERPDGSNFTLKIRSTKLEDSAMYFCASSFLSGVLETQYFGPGTRLLVL.

DNA of the CDR3: TGTGCCAGCAGCCAAGAGGAATCTTACGAGCAGTACTTC. This encodes CASSQEESYEQYF. The chain links TRBV14 to TRBJ2-7; D unclear. CDR1 and CDR2 from the germline V gene are SGHDN and FVKESK. The germline V and J ends were trimmed by 0 bases and 4 bases, with 7 bases remaining between them. The CDR3 totals 13 residues.

The V gene is TRBV25-1, the J gene TRBJ2-2; TRBD1 matches 8 bases. Unmatched junction bases numbered 4, after V lost 7 bases and J lost 3 bases. CDR3 size: 14 residues. Germline CDR1 is MGHDK and CDR2 is SYGVNS. CDR3 loop: CASTGTGYTGELFF. In DNA, the CDR3 is TGTGCCAGCACCGGGACAGGTTACACCGGGGAGCTGTTTTTT.

The chain employs TRBV5-4 and TRBJ2-3, with 11 positions matching TRBD2. V shed 4 bases, J shed 2 bases, and the junction held 3 bases outside the gene matches. Per germline, CDR1 SGHNT and CDR2 YYREEE (reference sequence). This CDR3 is 15 amino acids long. The CDR3 loop is CASSPTSGVTDTQYF. CDR3 coding DNA: TGTGCCAGCAGCCCGACTAGCGGGGTCACAGATACGCAGTATTTT.

V gene TRBV28 combines with J gene TRBJ1-4; 7 nucleotides line up with TRBD1. The CDR3 covers 15 residues. The V gene end was trimmed by 4 bases and the J gene end by 4 bases; junction bases not matched to a gene: 6. Germline CDR1 reads MDHEN; CDR2 reads SYDVKM. The CDR3 reads CASSSPNRGNEKLFF. CDR3 nucleotide sequence: TGTGCCAGCAGTTCCCCGAACAGGGGTAATGAAAAACTGTTTTTT.

CDR3 loop: CASSPTSGGSYEQYF. The CDR3 DNA follows: TGCGCCAGCAGTCCGACTAGCGGGGGATCCTACGAGCAGTACTTC. The J gene is TRBJ2-7, the V gene TRBV5-1; 12 nucleotides match TRBD2. Trimming cost V 5 bases and J 1 base; bases outside gene matches: 4. The CDR3 runs to 15 residues. Germline CDR1 is SGHRS and CDR2 is YFSETQ. The full variable domain, with the rest looked up from reference TRBV5-1 and TRBJ2-7, is KAGVTQTPRYLIKTRGQQVTLSCSPISGHRSVSWYQQTPGQGLQFLFEYFSETQRNKGNFPGRFSGRQFSNSRSEMNVSTLELGDSALYLCASSPTSGGSYEQYFGPGTRLTVT.

The table lists this clone with a count of one. This chain joins TRBV19 and TRBJ2-3; TRBD1 aligns across 8 bases. Germline loops: CDR1 LNHDA, CDR2 SQIVND (reference sequence). The CDR3 runs 14 residues. V trimming: 8 bases; J trimming: 0 bases; junction bases outside the gene matches: 4. CDR3 bases: TGTGCCAGTCGGACAGGGACAAGCACAGATACGCAGTATTTT. Translated, it gives CASRTGTSTDTQYF.

This clone has just a few counts. V gene TRBV20-1 combines with J gene TRBJ1-2, with TRBD1 as a possible D gene (6 bases). From germline, CDR1 is DFQATT and CDR2 SNEGSKA (reference sequence). The CDR3 extends over 11 amino acids. V was clipped by 8 bases and J by 8 bases, with 15 bases between them. The chain's CDR3 is CSSRGSGGYTF. CDR3 sequence (DNA): TGCAGTTCGAGGGGGTCGGGCGGCTACACCTTC.

The chain links TRBV27 to TRBJ2-2; no reliable D call. In germline, CDR1 is MNHEY, CDR2 SMNVEV (reference sequence). The CDR3 contains 13 residues. V dropped 0 bases and J dropped 5 bases, with 4 bases sitting between them. The CDR3 DNA reads TGTGCCAGCAGTTTATCCTGGACCGGGGAGCTGTTTTTT. Protein sequence: CASSLSWTGELFF.

This sequence joins TRBV29-1 and TRBJ2-7, with D perhaps given as TRBD1 or TRBD2 (5 bases each). This CDR3 comprises 14 residues. Trimming left V 6 bases short and J 1 base short, with 16 bases between. Germline-derived CDR1 and CDR2 are SQVTM and ANQGSEA. The CDR3 protein is CSVSGMGESYEQYF. The DNA for the CDR3 is TGCAGCGTCTCCGGGATGGGGGAATCCTACGAGCAGTACTTC.

The genes are TRBV14 and TRBJ1-3; D unclear. The germline V gene has CDR1 SGHDN and CDR2 FVKESK. The V gene lost 1 base and the J gene lost 0 bases, with 10 bases spanning the gap. The CDR3 covers 16 residues. The CDR3 DNA follows: TGTGCCAGCAGCCAAGTGGGCGACCCCTCTGGAAACACCATATATTTT. This encodes CASSQVGDPSGNTIYF. Full variable domain (remainder filled in from reference TRBV14 and TRBJ1-3): EAGVTQFPSHSVIEKGQTVTLRCDPISGHDNLYWYRRVMGKEIKFLLHFVKESKQDESGMPNNRFLAERTGGTYSTLKVQPAELEDSGVYFCASSQVGDPSGNTIYFGEGSWLTVV.

The chain joins TRBV14 to TRBJ2-7; D remains ambiguous. The germline V gene encodes CDR1 SGHDN and CDR2 FVKESK. The CDR3 consists of 18 residues. V lost 1 base and J 0 bases, leaving 19 bases between the germline ends. CDR3 DNA: TGTGCCAGCAGCCAAGGAGCCCTTACAACTTTAAGCTCCTACGAGCAGTACTTC. Protein: CASSQGALTTLSSYEQYF.

V is TRBV7-6 and J is TRBJ2-2; D ambiguous. Germline CDR1 is SGHVS and CDR2 is FNYEAQ. This CDR3 spans 14 amino acids. V lost 4 bases to trimming and J lost 1 base, with 7 bases between them. CDR3 sequence (DNA): TGTGCCAGCAGCTCTCTCGTGAACACCGGGGAGCTGTTTTTT. This encodes CASSSLVNTGELFF.

The chain joins TRBV28 to TRBJ2-3; D is unresolved. The CDR3 spans 12 residues. V shed 5 bases and J shed 4 bases, with 7 bases lying between them. Germline V gene lookup returns CDR1 MDHEN and CDR2 SYDVKM. The CDR3 loop is CASSKAPDTQYF. The CDR3, as DNA: TGTGCCAGCAGTAAGGCCCCAGATACGCAGTATTTT.

The chain has TRBV5-1 and TRBJ2-2; TRBD1 might be the D (7 bases). The CDR3 runs 16 residues. V gave up 1 base and J gave up 6 bases, with 16 bases separating them. Germline lookup yields CDR1 SGHRS and CDR2 YFSETQ. The CDR3 is CASSLSQGGTAGELFF. Here the CDR3 DNA reads TGCGCCAGCAGCTTGTCCCAGGGGGGTACCGCCGGGGAGCTGTTTTTT.

J is TRBJ1-1 and V is TRBV7-9, with D possibly matching TRBD1 (6 bases). The germline V gene has CDR1 SEHNR and CDR2 FQNEAQ (reference sequence). The CDR3 is made up of 14 amino acids. V lost 5 bases to trimming and J lost 1 base, with 11 bases between them. CDR3 protein: CASSLVRGNTEAFF. CDR3 sequence (DNA): TGTGCCAGCAGCCTAGTCAGGGGGAACACTGAAGCTTTCTTT.

V is TRBV7-2 and J is TRBJ2-2; TRBD1 is a possible D gene (5 bases). V lost 4 bases to trimming and J lost 5 bases, with 8 bases between them. Germline-derived CDR1 and CDR2 are SGHTA and FQGNSA. This CDR3 has 13 residues. CDR3 nucleotides: TGTGCCAGCAGCTCCAGGGTAACCGGGGAGCTGTTTTTT. Its protein product is CASSSRVTGELFF. Variable domain in full (rest from reference TRBV7-2 and TRBJ2-2): GAGVSQSPSNKVTEKGKDVELRCDPISGHTALYWYRQSLGQGLEFLIYFQGNSAPDKSGLPSDRFSAERTGGSVSTLTIQRTQQEDSAVYLCASSSRVTGELFFGEGSRLTVL.

The rearrangement links TRBV27 to TRBJ1-1; no clear D. The ends were cut back, 0 bases at V and 3 bases at J, with 11 bases in the middle. This CDR3 spans 15 amino acids. Germline V gene lookup returns CDR1 MNHEY and CDR2 SMNVEV (reference sequence). CDR3 loop: CASSLSAGFYTEAFF. CDR3 DNA: TGTGCCAGCAGTTTATCGGCGGGGTTTTACACTGAAGCTTTCTTT.

The gene calls are TRBV18 and TRBJ2-5, with no clear D. The CDR3 consists of 12 residues. V lost 2 bases to trimming and J lost 4 bases, with 5 bases between them. Germline lookup yields CDR1 KGHSH and CDR2 LQKENI. The CDR3 protein is CASSPLRETQYF. As DNA, the CDR3 is TGTGCCAGCTCACCATTACGAGAGACCCAGTACTTC.